These T cell receptor beta chains were read from a single sample in a study of cytomegalovirus exposure and HLA in healthy donors. The assay was immunoSEQ multiplex PCR, and TCRdb's table has in-frame clones only and misses some. The sample shows about 96,000 clones, approximately 74% of them seen only once. The material sequenced was PBMCs. The receptors were sampled from a woman aged 65 to 85 in good health and CMV-seropositive. The CDR3 runs from the conserved cysteine through the conserved F or W. D genes are given only for firm matches. For some rows the clone size is stated as once, few or many, or as a class when expanded; others skip it.

cdr3_length d_call clone_size j_call v_call cdr3_aa cdr3_nt
16 TRBD2 NA TRBJ2-7 TRBV2 CASSGLAGAGTYEQYF TGTGCCAGCAGCGGACTAGCGGGAGCAGGCACCTACGAGCAGTACTTC
11 TRBD1 few TRBJ2-7 TRBV6-5 CASHRGYEQYF TGTGCCAGCCACAGGGGTTACGAGCAGTACTTC
16 NA NA TRBJ2-3 TRBV5-1 CASSLVTGSRTDTQYF TGCGCCAGCAGCTTGGTAACCGGGAGCCGCACAGATACGCAGTATTTT
15 NA NA TRBJ2-3 TRBV12-5 CASGLVRGYADTQYF TGTGCTAGTGGTTTGGTACGGGGATATGCAGATACGCAGTATTTT
15 NA NA TRBJ2-3 TRBV6-6 CASSYSGTPPGTQYF TGTGCCAGCAGTTACTCCGGGACACCTCCCGGTACGCAGTATTTT
16 NA NA TRBJ1-1 TRBV7-2 CASSLGLVSPVTEAFF TGTGCCAGCAGCTTAGGGTTGGTATCACCGGTCACTGAAGCTTTCTTT
13 TRBD2 NA TRBJ2-5 TRBV7-9 CASSRGGLETQYF TGTGCCAGCAGCCGGGGGGGTTTGGAGACCCAGTACTTC
15 NA NA TRBJ2-7 TRBV9 CASSVAGEPDYEQYF TGTGCCAGCAGCGTAGCGGGAGAGCCCGATTACGAGCAGTACTTC
14 NA NA TRBJ2-1 TRBV11-3 CASSLGGLYNEQFF TGTGCCAGCAGCTTAGGCGGCTTGTACAATGAGCAGTTCTTC
13 NA NA TRBJ2-2 TRBV9 CASTFSPAGELFF TGTGCCAGCACCTTTTCTCCCGCCGGGGAGCTGTTTTTT
14 TRBD2 NA TRBJ2-1 TRBV15 CATSRSSVGGEQFF TGTGCCACCAGCAGGTCATCGGTGGGAGGGGAGCAGTTCTTC
14 NA NA TRBJ1-2 TRBV6-5 CASSYQGTNYGYTF TGTGCCAGCAGTTACCAGGGGACTAACTATGGCTACACCTTC
15 TRBD2 NA TRBJ2-3 TRBV7-3 CASSLGGVVVDTQYF TGTGCCAGCAGCTTGGGGGGGGTTGTGGTGGATACGCAGTATTTT
13 NA NA TRBJ1-6 TRBV4-1 CASSQGTVSPLHF TGCGCCAGCAGCCAAGGGACAGTCTCACCCCTCCACTTT
13 NA NA TRBJ2-5 TRBV28 CASSYIAGREQYF TGTGCCAGCAGTTACATCGCGGGGCGAGAGCAGTACTTC
14 NA NA TRBJ1-3 TRBV2 CASSRQLSGNTIYF TGTGCCAGTTCCCGACAGCTTTCTGGAAACACCATATATTTT
14 NA many TRBJ2-7 TRBV28 CASSLLDNPYEQYF TGTGCCAGCAGTTTATTGGACAACCCCTACGAGCAGTACTTC
15 TRBD1 NA TRBJ2-1 TRBV6-5 CASKRTGGPYNEQFF TGTGCCAGCAAAAGGACAGGGGGGCCCTACAATGAGCAGTTCTTC
14 NA NA TRBJ1-2 TRBV28 CATRPPGTQTGYTF TGTGCCACACGCCCCCCGGGGACACAAACGGGCTACACCTTC
15 TRBD2 once TRBJ2-7 TRBV5-1 CASSLELAGVREQYF TGCGCCAGCAGCTTGGAGCTAGCGGGAGTCCGCGAGCAGTACTTC
13 NA NA TRBJ1-4 TRBV5-1 CASSFGADEKLFF TGCGCCAGCAGCTTTGGGGCCGACGAAAAACTGTTTTTT
15 NA NA TRBJ1-2 TRBV9 CASSVSPGHGYGYTF TGTGCCAGCAGCGTTAGTCCGGGACACGGCTATGGCTACACCTTC
13 TRBD1 few TRBJ1-2 TRBV5-1 CASSFEGGTGYTF TGCGCCAGCAGCTTCGAAGGGGGCACTGGCTACACCTTC
13 NA NA TRBJ2-5 TRBV7-2 CASSLNSQETQYF TGTGCCAGCAGCTTGAACAGCCAAGAGACCCAGTACTTC
12 NA NA TRBJ1-1 TRBV19 CASSRQNTEAFF TGTGCCAGTAGTAGACAGAACACTGAAGCTTTCTTT
16 TRBD1 NA TRBJ2-1 TRBV7-3 CASSLTGTGGFGEQFF TGTGCCAGCAGCTTAACCGGGACAGGGGGCTTTGGTGAGCAGTTCTTC
15 TRBD1 few TRBJ2-3 TRBV11-2 CASSSGTGSTDTQYF TGTGCCAGCAGCTCCGGGACAGGGTCGACAGATACGCAGTATTTT
15 NA NA TRBJ2-1 TRBV7-9 CASSPAGAVYNEQFF TGTGCCAGCAGCCCCGCCGGAGCGGTCTACAATGAGCAGTTCTTC
15 TRBD1 once TRBJ1-5 TRBV28 CASSSGTGRNQPQHF TGTGCCAGCAGCTCCGGGACAGGGAGAAATCAGCCCCAGCATTTT
13 TRBD2 NA TRBJ2-1 TRBV11-3 CASGLADYNEQFF TGTGCCAGCGGACTAGCGGACTACAATGAGCAGTTCTTC
17 NA NA TRBJ1-4 TRBV10-3 CAISERQGPATNEKLFF TGTGCCATCAGTGAGAGGCAGGGGCCGGCAACTAATGAAAAACTGTTTTTT
12 NA NA TRBJ1-2 TRBV19 CASSLTGSGYTF TGTGCCAGTAGTCTGACGGGTTCGGGCTACACCTTC
11 NA few TRBJ1-2 TRBV6-6 CASSLLYGYTF TGTGCCAGCAGTCTACTGTATGGCTACACCTTC
14 NA NA TRBJ2-1 TRBV6-5 CASVSPSSYNEQFF TGTGCCAGCGTGTCTCCGAGCTCCTACAATGAGCAGTTCTTC
15 NA NA TRBJ1-4 TRBV4-1 CASRQRPGDDEKLFF TGCGCCAGCAGACAGAGACCAGGGGACGATGAAAAACTGTTTTTT
15 TRBD2 NA TRBJ2-3 TRBV5-1 CASSFTSGQADTQYF TGCGCCAGCAGCTTTACTAGCGGTCAAGCAGATACGCAGTATTTT
14 TRBD1 NA TRBJ1-2 TRBV25-1 CASNPGQGARGYTF TGTGCCAGCAACCCGGGACAGGGGGCGCGCGGCTACACCTTC
14 NA NA TRBJ2-5 TRBV11-2 CASSAGTQRETQYF TGTGCCAGCAGCGCCGGGACTCAAAGGGAGACCCAGTACTTC
15 TRBD1 NA TRBJ1-4 TRBV4-2 CASSQGQGFNEKLFF TGTGCCAGCAGCCAAGGACAGGGGTTTAATGAAAAACTGTTTTTT
14 TRBD2 NA TRBJ2-5 TRBV5-1 CASSSGRSGETQYF TGCGCCAGCTCTAGCGGCCGGTCAGGGGAGACCCAGTACTTC
10 NA NA TRBJ1-2 TRBV29-1 CSVEQNGYTF TGCAGCGTTGAACAGAATGGCTACACCTTC
14 TRBD1 NA TRBJ1-2 TRBV2 CAMRTGEFGYGYTF TGTGCCATGCGGACAGGGGAGTTTGGCTATGGCTACACCTTC
15 NA NA TRBJ1-4 TRBV5-4 CASSLQGRGNEKLFF TGTGCCAGCAGCTTACAGGGACGGGGTAATGAAAAACTGTTTTTT
19 NA NA TRBJ2-1 TRBV7-9 CSSSLAQLWGPEGFNEQFF TGTTCCAGCAGCTTAGCTCAGCTCTGGGGACCGGAGGGGTTCAATGAGCAGTTCTTC
16 TRBD2 NA TRBJ2-1 TRBV7-9 CASSGRTSGRVYEQFF TGTGCCAGCAGCGGGCGGACTAGCGGGAGGGTATATGAGCAGTTCTTC
14 NA NA TRBJ2-3 TRBV5-1 CASSGGGGTDTQYF TGCGCCAGCAGCGGAGGTGGAGGCACAGATACGCAGTATTTT
15 TRBD1 few TRBJ1-5 TRBV9 CASSLTGVSNQPQHF TGTGCCAGCAGCTTAACAGGGGTTAGCAATCAGCCCCAGCATTTT
16 NA NA TRBJ1-1 TRBV18 CASSPGKPGLNTEAFF TGTGCCAGCTCACCGGGCAAACCGGGATTGAACACTGAAGCTTTCTTT
14 NA NA TRBJ1-4 TRBV9 CASSVRGGNEKLFF TGTGCCAGCAGCGTAAGGGGGGGAAATGAAAAACTGTTTTTT
16 NA NA TRBJ1-5 TRBV27 CASSLQGFNSNQPQHF TGTGCCAGCAGTTTACAGGGATTTAATAGCAATCAGCCCCAGCATTTT
14 TRBD1 NA TRBJ1-5 TRBV6-6 CASNPGQGEQPQHF TGTGCCAGCAACCCTGGACAGGGGGAACAGCCCCAGCATTTT
12 NA NA TRBJ1-6 TRBV25-1 CASSRINSPLHF TGTGCCAGCAGTCGTATAAATTCACCCCTCCACTTT
14 NA NA TRBJ2-7 TRBV18 CASSEGRRAYEQYF TGTGCCAGCTCGGAGGGCAGGAGGGCCTACGAGCAGTACTTC
15 NA NA TRBJ2-5 TRBV5-4 CASSRGAGAGETQYF TGTGCCAGCAGCCGGGGGGCGGGAGCAGGAGAGACCCAGTACTTC
15 TRBD1 NA TRBJ2-4 TRBV7-9 CASSLSSTGANIQYF TGTGCCAGCAGCTTATCTTCGACAGGGGCGAACATTCAGTACTTC
18 TRBD1 few TRBJ2-3 TRBV5-1 CASSFGDRVPLGTDTQYF TGCGCCAGCAGCTTTGGGGACAGGGTACCATTGGGCACAGATACGCAGTATTTT
16 NA NA TRBJ1-2 TRBV7-9 CASSPVELGGAHGYTF TGTGCCAGCAGCCCTGTTGAACTTGGGGGGGCCCATGGCTACACCTTC